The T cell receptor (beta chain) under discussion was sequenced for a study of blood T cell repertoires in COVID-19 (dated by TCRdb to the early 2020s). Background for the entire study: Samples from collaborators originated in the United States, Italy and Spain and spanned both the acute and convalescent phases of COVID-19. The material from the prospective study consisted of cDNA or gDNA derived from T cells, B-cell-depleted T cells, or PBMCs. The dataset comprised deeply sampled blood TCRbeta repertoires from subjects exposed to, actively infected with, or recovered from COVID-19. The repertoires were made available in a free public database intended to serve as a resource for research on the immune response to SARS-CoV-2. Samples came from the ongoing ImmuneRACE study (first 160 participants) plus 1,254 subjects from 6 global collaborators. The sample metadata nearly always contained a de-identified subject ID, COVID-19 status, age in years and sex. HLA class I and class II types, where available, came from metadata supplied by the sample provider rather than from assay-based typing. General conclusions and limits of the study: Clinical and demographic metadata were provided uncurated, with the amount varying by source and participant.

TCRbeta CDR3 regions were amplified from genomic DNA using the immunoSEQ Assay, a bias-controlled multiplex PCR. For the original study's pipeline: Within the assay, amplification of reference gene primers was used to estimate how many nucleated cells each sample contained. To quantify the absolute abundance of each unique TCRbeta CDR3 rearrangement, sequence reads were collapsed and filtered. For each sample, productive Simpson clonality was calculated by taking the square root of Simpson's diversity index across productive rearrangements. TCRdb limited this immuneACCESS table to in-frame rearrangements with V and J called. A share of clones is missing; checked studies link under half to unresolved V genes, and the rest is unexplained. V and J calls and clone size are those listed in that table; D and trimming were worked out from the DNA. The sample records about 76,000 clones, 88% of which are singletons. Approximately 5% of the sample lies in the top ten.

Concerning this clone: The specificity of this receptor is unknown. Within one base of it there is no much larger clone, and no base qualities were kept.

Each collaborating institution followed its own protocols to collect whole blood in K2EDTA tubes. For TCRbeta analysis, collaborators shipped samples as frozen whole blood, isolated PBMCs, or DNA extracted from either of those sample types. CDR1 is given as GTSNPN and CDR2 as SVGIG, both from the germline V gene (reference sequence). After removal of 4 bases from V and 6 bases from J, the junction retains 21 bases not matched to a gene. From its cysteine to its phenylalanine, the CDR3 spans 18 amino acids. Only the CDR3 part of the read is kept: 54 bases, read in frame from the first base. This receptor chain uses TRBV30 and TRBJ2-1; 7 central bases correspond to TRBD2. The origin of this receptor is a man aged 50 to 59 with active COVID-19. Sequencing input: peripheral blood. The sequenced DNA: TGTGCCTGGACCGTAAGGCGGGGGACTTGGTCGGGTTCCAATGAGCAGTTCTTC. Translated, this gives CAWTVRRGTWSGSNEQFF. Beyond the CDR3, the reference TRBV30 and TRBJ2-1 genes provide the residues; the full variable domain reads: SQTIHQWPATLVQPVGSPLSLECTVEGTSNPNLYWYRQAAGRGLQLLFYSVGIGQISSEVPQNLSASRPQDRQFILSSKKLLLSDSGFYLCAWTVRRGTWSGSNEQFFGPGTRLTVL.